These 18 T cell receptor beta chains share one sample of origin, sequenced in a study of cytomegalovirus exposure and HLA in healthy donors. Primers: 60 Vbeta forward and 13 Jbeta reverse. TCRdb's table, derived via immunoSEQ multiplex PCR, lists solely in-frame clones and lacks some. The table has some 96,000 clones, approximately 64% seen once; the top ten hold approximately 3%. The sample comprised PBMCs. The receptors here all came from a man in his fifties or sixties in good health and CMV-seronegative.

The J gene is TRBJ2-1, the V gene TRBV15; 10 nucleotides align to TRBD2. The J segment lost 4 bases and the V segment lost 6 bases, leaving 3 bases of the junction unmatched. The CDR3 covers 14 residues. CDR1 and CDR2 from the germline V gene are LNHNV and YYDKDF (reference sequence). The CDR3 DNA reads TGTGCCACCAGTAGCGGGGGGCCTTACAATGAGCAGTTCTTC. It specifies CATSSGGPYNEQFF.

The CDR3 DNA reads as TGTGCCAGTAGTCAGGGACAGAACACCGGGGAGCTGTTTTTT. Its translation: CASSQGQNTGELFF. The chain recombines TRBV19 with TRBJ2-2, with TRBD1 as a possible D gene (6 bases). Trimming shortened V by 5 bases and J by 1 base, and 8 bases separated the two germline ends. This CDR3 contains 14 residues. CDR1 and CDR2 (germline): LNHDA, SQIVND (reference sequence).

This clone was seen a few times. The gene calls are TRBV10-3 and TRBJ1-2; TRBD1 matches 8 bases. Germline V gives CDR1 ENHRY, CDR2 SYGVKD. This CDR3 is built from 15 residues. Trimming at V came to 3 bases and at J to 6 bases, leaving 9 bases not matched to a gene. The CDR3: CAISDQGQGEDGYTF. In DNA, the CDR3 is TGTGCCATCAGTGACCAAGGACAGGGTGAAGATGGCTACACCTTC.

The V call is TRBV2, the J call TRBJ1-3; D possibly corresponds to TRBD1 (5 bases). V lost 4 bases and J 0 bases, leaving 13 bases between the germline ends. The germline CDR1 and CDR2 sequences are SNHLY and FYNNEI. This CDR3 comprises 16 residues. As DNA, the CDR3 is TGTGCCAGCAGTGGGGGGGACGGAAACTCTGGAAACACCATATATTTT. Residues: CASSGGDGNSGNTIYF.

V and J are TRBV28 and TRBJ2-1; weak D call: TRBD2 (5 bases). V was trimmed by 6 bases and J by 3 bases, leaving 18 bases between them. The CDR3 loop spans 16 amino acids. CDR1 is MDHEN, CDR2 SYDVKM, per germline. The CDR3 reads CASRPRSRRVYNEQFF. CDR3 nucleotide sequence: TGTGCCAGCAGACCTCGCTCCAGGCGGGTCTACAATGAGCAGTTCTTC.

V is TRBV7-9 and J is TRBJ1-4; D is undetermined. The CDR3 runs to 14 residues. Germline CDR1 SEHNR, CDR2 FQNEAQ (reference sequence). The V end was cut by 11 bases, the J end by 2 bases, with 15 bases between. This CDR3 reads CALPDGITNEKLFF. CDR3 DNA sequence: TGTGCCCTCCCGGACGGGATCACTAATGAAAAACTGTTTTTT.

This chain uses TRBV27 with TRBJ2-3, with 11 positions matching TRBD2. The CDR3 totals 15 residues. V trimming: 3 bases; J trimming: 3 bases; junction bases outside the gene matches: 2. The germline V gene has CDR1 MNHEY and CDR2 SMNVEV (reference sequence). The CDR3 nucleotides are TGTGCCAGCAGTTTCCTAGCGGGGGGTACAGATACGCAGTATTTT. It specifies CASSFLAGGTDTQYF.

The chain uses TRBV28 and TRBJ2-5, with 12 bases identical to TRBD1. The germline gives CDR1 MDHEN, CDR2 SYDVKM. The CDR3 runs 16 residues. V trimming: 4 bases; J trimming: 5 bases; junction bases outside the gene matches: 8. The CDR3 DNA reads TGTGCCAGCAGTTCGCCGGGACAGGGGGCCCATGAGACCCAGTACTTC. This translates into CASSSPGQGAHETQYF.

There are a few counts of this clone. The chain carries TRBV5-5 and TRBJ1-1; no firm D call. Trimming stripped 3 bases from V and 4 bases from J, with 16 bases between. The CDR3 has 15 amino acids. Germline V gene data show CDR1 as SGHKS and CDR2 as YYEKEE (reference sequence). Written as DNA, the CDR3 is TGTGCCAGCAGCTCCACAGCGGTGAGAAGCACTGAAGCTTTCTTT. It encodes CASSSTAVRSTEAFF.

In its sample, this clone was seen a few times. The chain uses TRBV7-2 and TRBJ2-5; 9 bases align to TRBD2. Germline V lookup: CDR1 SGHTA, CDR2 FQGNSA. The CDR3 has 15 residues. V trimming: 4 bases; J trimming: 11 bases; junction bases outside the gene matches: 14. The CDR3 spells CASSSRAGGPEEQYF. CDR3 in DNA: TGTGCCAGCAGCTCCCGGGCGGGAGGGCCTGAAGAGCAGTACTTC.

CDR3 in DNA: TGCGCCAGCAGCCAAGATGCGGCACAGGGGGTAGATACGCAGTATTTT. This translates into CASSQDAAQGVDTQYF. The chain carries TRBV4-3 and TRBJ2-3; 8 bases agree with TRBD1. Germline values: CDR1 LGHNA, CDR2 YSLEER. Unmatched junction bases numbered 7, after V lost 0 bases and J lost 5 bases. The CDR3 extends over 16 amino acids.

V is TRBV27 and J is TRBJ1-2, with D perhaps matching TRBD1 (5 bases). V lost 0 bases and J lost 2, with 10 bases in between. The germline CDR1 and CDR2 sequences are MNHEY and SMNVEV (reference sequence). The CDR3 length is 15 residues. The CDR3 is CASSLSGTQNYGYTF. The CDR3 nucleotides are TGTGCCAGCAGTTTATCGGGGACTCAGAACTATGGCTACACCTTC.

The rearrangement joins TRBV5-4 to TRBJ2-2, with 7 bases fitting TRBD1. The germline gives CDR1 SGHNT, CDR2 YYREEE (reference sequence). Trimming removed 4 bases from V and 1 base from J; junction bases left unmatched: 4. CDR3 length equals 15 residues. As DNA, the CDR3 is TGTGCCAGCAGCGTGGGACAGTTGAACACCGGGGAGCTGTTTTTT. It specifies CASSVGQLNTGELFF.

This chain links TRBV6-1 with TRBJ2-7; 8 bases agree with TRBD2. V shed 5 bases and J 2 bases; nucleotides not matched to a gene: 8. Germline V gene data show CDR1 as MNHNS and CDR2 as SASEGT. The CDR3 length is 15 residues. This CDR3 is CASSPSGLGAYEQYF. The DNA of the CDR3 is TGTGCCAGCAGTCCTAGCGGGTTGGGGGCCTACGAGCAGTACTTC.

V and J are TRBV5-1 and TRBJ1-6; D is unclear. This CDR3 spans 13 amino acids. The germline V and J ends were trimmed by 0 bases and 7 bases, with 5 bases remaining between them. CDR1 is SGHRS and CDR2 is YFSETQ in the germline V gene. CDR3: CASSLARNSPLHF. As DNA, the CDR3 is TGCGCCAGCAGCTTGGCCCGGAATTCACCCCTCCACTTT.

J is TRBJ1-3 and V is TRBV2; a weak D match, TRBD1 (6 bases). The CDR3 sequence is 16 residues long. V lost 7 bases and J 0 bases, leaving 16 bases between the germline ends. Germline V lookup: CDR1 SNHLY, CDR2 FYNNEI. CDR3 amino acids: CASIWGHISSGNTIYF. CDR3 in DNA: TGTGCCAGCATTTGGGGGCACATCAGCTCTGGAAACACCATATATTTT.

The rearrangement links TRBV2 to TRBJ2-7; perhaps TRBD1 as D (6 bases). Germline CDR1 and CDR2: SNHLY and FYNNEI. This CDR3 is built from 15 residues. V was trimmed by 6 bases and J by 0 bases, leaving 15 bases between them. The CDR3 sequence: CASRVAGALSYEQYF. The CDR3 coding sequence is TGTGCCAGCAGGGTAGCAGGGGCCCTCTCCTACGAGCAGTACTTC.

This clone appeared a single time. The chain couples TRBV7-6 to TRBJ2-3, with D perhaps TRBD1 (6 bases). The CDR3 totals 15 residues. The germline V gene encodes CDR1 SGHVS and CDR2 FNYEAQ. V lost 5 bases and J 2 bases, leaving 14 bases between the germline ends. The CDR3 loop reads CASSPGTQITDTQYF. In DNA form, the CDR3 reads TGTGCCAGCAGCCCAGGGACACAGATCACAGATACGCAGTATTTT.